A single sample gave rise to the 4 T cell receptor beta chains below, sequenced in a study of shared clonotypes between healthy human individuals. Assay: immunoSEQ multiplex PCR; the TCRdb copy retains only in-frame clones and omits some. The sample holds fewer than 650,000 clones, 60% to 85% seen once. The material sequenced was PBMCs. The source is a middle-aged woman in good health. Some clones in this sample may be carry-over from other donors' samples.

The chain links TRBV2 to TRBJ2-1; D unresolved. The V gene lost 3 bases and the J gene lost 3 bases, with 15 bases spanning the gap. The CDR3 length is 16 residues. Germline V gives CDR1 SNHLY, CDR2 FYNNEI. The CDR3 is CASSDLLTSRYNEQFF. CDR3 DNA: TGTGCCAGCAGTGATCTGTTGACCAGCCGCTACAATGAGCAGTTCTTC.

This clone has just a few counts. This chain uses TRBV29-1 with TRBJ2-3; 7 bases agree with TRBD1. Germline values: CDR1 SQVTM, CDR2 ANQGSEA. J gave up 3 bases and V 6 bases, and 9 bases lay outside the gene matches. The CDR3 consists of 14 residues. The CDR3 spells CSVPDRVGTDTQYF. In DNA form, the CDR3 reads TGCAGCGTGCCCGACAGGGTTGGGACAGATACGCAGTATTTT.

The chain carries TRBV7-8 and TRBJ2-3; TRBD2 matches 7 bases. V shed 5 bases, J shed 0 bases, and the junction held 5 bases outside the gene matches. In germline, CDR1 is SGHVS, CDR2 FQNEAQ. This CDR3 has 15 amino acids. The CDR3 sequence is CASSKPSGSTDTQYF. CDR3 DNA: TGTGCCAGCAGCAAACCTAGCGGTAGCACAGATACGCAGTATTTT.

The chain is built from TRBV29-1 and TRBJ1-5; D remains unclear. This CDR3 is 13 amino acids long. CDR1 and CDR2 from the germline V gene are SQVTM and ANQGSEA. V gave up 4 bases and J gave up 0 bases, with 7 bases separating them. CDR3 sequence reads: CSVANYSNQPQHF. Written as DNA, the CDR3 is TGCAGCGTTGCCAACTATAGCAATCAGCCCCAGCATTTT.